This is a list of T cell receptor beta chains from one sample in a study of cytomegalovirus exposure and HLA in healthy donors. Assay: immunoSEQ multiplex PCR; the TCRdb copy retains only in-frame clones and omits some. The sample has 200,000 or so clones, 81% seen once. The sample taken for sequencing was PBMCs. The receptors were gathered from a man in his forties or fifties in good health and CMV-seronegative. Both conserved end residues are part of each CDR3. Fields, in order: clone size, D gene, J gene, V gene, CDR3 DNA, CDR3 protein. A D gene is named only where the DNA matches it firmly. Size values are once, few and many counts, or a class for expanded clones, and some rows have none.

clone size: once
D gene: .
J gene: TRBJ1-3
V gene: TRBV27
CDR3 DNA: TGTGCCAGCAGTTCCGGGGCTGGAAACACCATATATTTT
CDR3 protein: CASSSGAGNTIYF

clone size: .
D gene: TRBD1
J gene: TRBJ1-4
V gene: TRBV16
CDR3 DNA: TGTGCCAGCAGCCCCGTAGGGACAGTTAATGAAAAACTGTTTTTT
CDR3 protein: CASSPVGTVNEKLFF

clone size: few
D gene: TRBD1
J gene: TRBJ2-1
V gene: TRBV19
CDR3 DNA: TGTGCCAGTAGTACTGGACAGGGGGCTGATGAGCAGTTCTTC
CDR3 protein: CASSTGQGADEQFF

clone size: .
D gene: .
J gene: TRBJ1-6
V gene: TRBV5-4
CDR3 DNA: TGTGCCAGCAGCCCCCGGTATGTGGCCCTCCACTTT
CDR3 protein: CASSPRYVALHF

clone size: .
D gene: TRBD2
J gene: TRBJ2-1
V gene: TRBV11-2
CDR3 DNA: TGTGCCAGCAGCTTAACGGGCGGGGGGAGCTACAATGAGCAGTTCTTC
CDR3 protein: CASSLTGGGSYNEQFF

clone size: .
D gene: TRBD2
J gene: TRBJ2-3
V gene: TRBV11-3
CDR3 DNA: TGTGCCAGCAGCCGCCGGGGGGTCACAGATACGCAGTATTTT
CDR3 protein: CASSRRGVTDTQYF

clone size: .
D gene: .
J gene: TRBJ2-3
V gene: TRBV15
CDR3 DNA: TGTGCCACCAGCAGAGATCTGCGGAGGCTGAGCACAGATACGCAGTATTTT
CDR3 protein: CATSRDLRRLSTDTQYF

clone size: .
D gene: .
J gene: TRBJ1-3
V gene: TRBV30
CDR3 DNA: TGTGCCTGGAGTGCGGGGTTTGGAAACACCATATATTTT
CDR3 protein: CAWSAGFGNTIYF

clone size: .
D gene: TRBD1
J gene: TRBJ2-5
V gene: TRBV18
CDR3 DNA: TGTGCCAGCTCACTCCCAGGGGGCCAAGAGACCCAGTACTTC
CDR3 protein: CASSLPGGQETQYF

clone size: .
D gene: TRBD1
J gene: TRBJ2-7
V gene: TRBV6-1
CDR3 DNA: TGTGCCAGCAGACACCCGGACAGGGGGCGCTACGAGCAGTACTTC
CDR3 protein: CASRHPDRGRYEQYF

clone size: .
D gene: .
J gene: TRBJ1-3
V gene: TRBV10-3
CDR3 DNA: TGTGCCATCAGTGAGTCGGCAGAAAACACCATATATTTT
CDR3 protein: CAISESAENTIYF

clone size: .
D gene: .
J gene: TRBJ1-2
V gene: TRBV5-1
CDR3 DNA: TGCGCCAGCAGCTTTGGCGGGGCCTATGGCTACACCTTC
CDR3 protein: CASSFGGAYGYTF

clone size: .
D gene: TRBD2
J gene: TRBJ2-3
V gene: TRBV27
CDR3 DNA: TGTGCCAGCAGTTTAATCAGTAGCGGGGGCACAGATACGCAGTATTTT
CDR3 protein: CASSLISSGGTDTQYF

clone size: .
D gene: TRBD1
J gene: TRBJ1-4
V gene: TRBV2
CDR3 DNA: TGTGCCAGCAGCGCGGACAGGGGGCGGGGAGAAAAACTGTTTTTT
CDR3 protein: CASSADRGRGEKLFF

clone size: .
D gene: .
J gene: TRBJ1-3
V gene: TRBV6-1
CDR3 DNA: TGTGCCAGCGGAACAGTTGGAAACACCATATATTTT
CDR3 protein: CASGTVGNTIYF

clone size: .
D gene: TRBD2
J gene: TRBJ2-3
V gene: TRBV27
CDR3 DNA: TGTGCCAGCATTGGACTAGCTTGGCCAGATACGCAGTATTTT
CDR3 protein: CASIGLAWPDTQYF

clone size: .
D gene: TRBD2
J gene: TRBJ2-5
V gene: TRBV5-1
CDR3 DNA: TGCGCCAGCAGAAGGACTAGCACGGAAGGGACCCAGTACTTC
CDR3 protein: CASRRTSTEGTQYF

clone size: .
D gene: .
J gene: TRBJ2-1
V gene: TRBV2
CDR3 DNA: TGTGCCAGCCTCTCCAATGAGCAGTTCTTC
CDR3 protein: CASLSNEQFF

clone size: .
D gene: .
J gene: TRBJ2-7
V gene: TRBV10-3
CDR3 DNA: TGTGCCACCTCACAGGGCCAACTGGACGAGCAGTACTTC
CDR3 protein: CATSQGQLDEQYF

clone size: .
D gene: .
J gene: TRBJ1-2
V gene: TRBV2
CDR3 DNA: TGTGCCAGCAGTGGAGCAGACTACTTCTATGGCTACACCTTC
CDR3 protein: CASSGADYFYGYTF

clone size: .
D gene: TRBD1
J gene: TRBJ2-5
V gene: TRBV5-6
CDR3 DNA: TGTGCCAGCAGCTACTTAGGGGGCGAGACCCAGTACTTC
CDR3 protein: CASSYLGGETQYF

clone size: once
D gene: .
J gene: TRBJ2-1
V gene: TRBV28
CDR3 DNA: TGTGCCAGCGGTACAGGGTTGAATGAGCAGTTCTTC
CDR3 protein: CASGTGLNEQFF

clone size: .
D gene: .
J gene: TRBJ1-4
V gene: TRBV2
CDR3 DNA: TGTGCCAGCAGCCTCCGAGGACTGTTTTTT
CDR3 protein: CASSLRGLFF

clone size: .
D gene: .
J gene: TRBJ1-4
V gene: TRBV7-2
CDR3 DNA: TGTGCCTCCTCCCCCACAAGTAATGAAAAACTGTTTTTT
CDR3 protein: CASSPTSNEKLFF

clone size: .
D gene: .
J gene: TRBJ1-1
V gene: TRBV2
CDR3 DNA: TGTGCCAGCAGTGAAGCCGGAGTAGCTTTCTTT
CDR3 protein: CASSEAGVAFF

clone size: .
D gene: TRBD1
J gene: TRBJ2-7
V gene: TRBV10-3
CDR3 DNA: TGTGCCATCAAAGACAGGGCAGCAGACGAGCAGTACTTC
CDR3 protein: CAIKDRAADEQYF

clone size: .
D gene: .
J gene: TRBJ1-2
V gene: TRBV5-1
CDR3 DNA: TGCGCCAGCAGCTTAGAAGTTGAGTATGGCTACACCTTC
CDR3 protein: CASSLEVEYGYTF

clone size: .
D gene: .
J gene: TRBJ2-6
V gene: TRBV12-5
CDR3 DNA: TGTGCCAGTGGCTCACGTATACAGGCCCCGGAGGCCAACGTCCTGACTTTC
CDR3 protein: CASGSRIQAPEANVLTF

clone size: .
D gene: .
J gene: TRBJ1-3
V gene: TRBV5-1
CDR3 DNA: TGCGCCAGCAGCTTGGGGGGAGTTGGAAACACCACATATTTT
CDR3 protein: CASSLGGVGNTTYF

clone size: .
D gene: .
J gene: TRBJ1-6
V gene: TRBV7-2
CDR3 DNA: TGTGCCAGCAGCTTTCAGGGGTTCTATAATTCACCCCTCCACTTT
CDR3 protein: CASSFQGFYNSPLHF

clone size: .
D gene: TRBD2
J gene: TRBJ2-1
V gene: TRBV5-1
CDR3 DNA: TGCGCCAGCAGCTTGGCGACTAGCGGTAGCTCCTACAATGAGCAGTTCTTC
CDR3 protein: CASSLATSGSSYNEQFF

clone size: .
D gene: TRBD2
J gene: TRBJ2-7
V gene: TRBV14
CDR3 DNA: TGTGCCAGCAGCCGGACTAGCGGGGGGACGAACGAGCAGTACTTC
CDR3 protein: CASSRTSGGTNEQYF

clone size: few
D gene: TRBD2
J gene: TRBJ2-5
V gene: TRBV29-1
CDR3 DNA: TGCAGCGTTGTGGGGAGCGGGGGGGCCTTAGAGACCCAGTACTTC
CDR3 protein: CSVVGSGGALETQYF

clone size: .
D gene: .
J gene: TRBJ1-4
V gene: TRBV18
CDR3 DNA: TGTGCCAGCTCCCGAGGCGCTAATGAAAAACTGTTTTTT
CDR3 protein: CASSRGANEKLFF

clone size: .
D gene: TRBD2
J gene: TRBJ2-1
V gene: TRBV5-4
CDR3 DNA: TGTGCCAGCAGCTTGAGGCTAGCGGGGGGGGAGCAGTTCTTC
CDR3 protein: CASSLRLAGGEQFF

clone size: .
D gene: .
J gene: TRBJ2-5
V gene: TRBV7-6
CDR3 DNA: TGTGCCAGCAGCCCGAAAAGCGGAGAGACCCAGTACTTC
CDR3 protein: CASSPKSGETQYF

clone size: .
D gene: .
J gene: TRBJ2-3
V gene: TRBV5-1
CDR3 DNA: TGCGCCAGCAGCTTCGCGCCAACTGGCACAGATACGCAGTATTTT
CDR3 protein: CASSFAPTGTDTQYF

clone size: .
D gene: .
J gene: TRBJ1-2
V gene: TRBV27
CDR3 DNA: TGTGCCAGCGGAGAACTCCGGGGCTACACCTTC
CDR3 protein: CASGELRGYTF

clone size: .
D gene: TRBD2
J gene: TRBJ2-1
V gene: TRBV27
CDR3 DNA: TGTGCCAGCAGATTAGCGGGGTCCTCCTACAATGAGCAGTTCTTC
CDR3 protein: CASRLAGSSYNEQFF

clone size: .
D gene: .
J gene: TRBJ2-3
V gene: TRBV18
CDR3 DNA: TGTGCCAGCTCACCACGGCAGATTAGCACAGATACGCAGTATTTT
CDR3 protein: CASSPRQISTDTQYF

clone size: .
D gene: .
J gene: TRBJ2-7
V gene: TRBV7-3
CDR3 DNA: TGTGCCAGCAGCTTAGAAGGGGGCGGGACAAACTCCTACGAGCAGTACTTC
CDR3 protein: CASSLEGGGTNSYEQYF

clone size: .
D gene: .
J gene: TRBJ2-6
V gene: TRBV7-9
CDR3 DNA: TGTGCCAGCAGCCCGGACTCTCGGGGTTCTGGGGCCAACGTCCTGACTTTC
CDR3 protein: CASSPDSRGSGANVLTF

clone size: once
D gene: TRBD1
J gene: TRBJ2-1
V gene: TRBV5-5
CDR3 DNA: TGTGCCAGCAGCTTGGAAGGGGGCTCTAGCAATGAGCAGTTCTTC
CDR3 protein: CASSLEGGSSNEQFF

clone size: .
D gene: .
J gene: TRBJ1-2
V gene: TRBV5-6
CDR3 DNA: TGTGCCAGCAGCTTAGAGGACCCGGGAGGCTACACCTTC
CDR3 protein: CASSLEDPGGYTF

clone size: few
D gene: .
J gene: TRBJ2-7
V gene: TRBV4-3
CDR3 DNA: TGCGCCAGCAGCCGGTCCGGGTTAAACGGGGACGAGCAGTACTTC
CDR3 protein: CASSRSGLNGDEQYF

clone size: .
D gene: TRBD1
J gene: TRBJ1-2
V gene: TRBV4-1
CDR3 DNA: TGCGCCAGCAGCCAGGCTGAACCGGGACAGGGGGCGAGGGGCTACACCTTC
CDR3 protein: CASSQAEPGQGARGYTF

clone size: .
D gene: TRBD2
J gene: TRBJ2-6
V gene: TRBV5-6
CDR3 DNA: TGTGCCAGCAGCTTGGCCGCGCGGGGGTACGTCCTGACTTTC
CDR3 protein: CASSLAARGYVLTF

clone size: once
D gene: TRBD2
J gene: TRBJ2-7
V gene: TRBV10-3
CDR3 DNA: TGTGCCCTCGGCGGGGGGGCAGGGTCCTACGAGCAGTACTTC
CDR3 protein: CALGGGAGSYEQYF

clone size: .
D gene: TRBD2
J gene: TRBJ2-2
V gene: TRBV7-3
CDR3 DNA: TGTGCCAGCAGCCCCCTCCGTCCGACTAGCCCCGGGGAGCTGTTTTTT
CDR3 protein: CASSPLRPTSPGELFF

clone size: few
D gene: .
J gene: TRBJ1-1
V gene: TRBV5-6
CDR3 DNA: TGTGCCAGCAGCTTGCGAGTCACTGAAGCTTTCTTT
CDR3 protein: CASSLRVTEAFF

clone size: .
D gene: .
J gene: TRBJ2-7
V gene: TRBV5-1
CDR3 DNA: TGCGCCAGCAGCTCCCCCGGGACAACCTACGAGCAGTACTTC
CDR3 protein: CASSSPGTTYEQYF

clone size: .
D gene: .
J gene: TRBJ1-5
V gene: TRBV6-5
CDR3 DNA: TGTGCCAGCAGTTACTCATTCGGAGCAACTCAGCCCCAGCATTTT
CDR3 protein: CASSYSFGATQPQHF

clone size: few
D gene: .
J gene: TRBJ1-2
V gene: TRBV5-4
CDR3 DNA: TGTGCCAGCAGCTTGGACAGGGTAGGAAGAGGCTACACCTTC
CDR3 protein: CASSLDRVGRGYTF

clone size: .
D gene: TRBD1
J gene: TRBJ2-2
V gene: TRBV29-1
CDR3 DNA: TGCAGCGTTGAAGGGCTCGGGACAGGGGCCACCGGGGAGCTGTTTTTT
CDR3 protein: CSVEGLGTGATGELFF

clone size: .
D gene: TRBD1
J gene: TRBJ1-1
V gene: TRBV2
CDR3 DNA: TGTGCCAGCAGGGATCCCGGGACAGTTAACACTGAAGCTTTCTTT
CDR3 protein: CASRDPGTVNTEAFF

clone size: once
D gene: TRBD1
J gene: TRBJ1-2
V gene: TRBV18
CDR3 DNA: TGTGCCAGCTCACCATTACCGGGACAGACCTATGGCTACACCTTC
CDR3 protein: CASSPLPGQTYGYTF

clone size: .
D gene: TRBD1
J gene: TRBJ1-2
V gene: TRBV7-9
CDR3 DNA: TGTGCCAGCAGCTTAGTAGAGACAGGGTTGGATGGCTACACCTTC
CDR3 protein: CASSLVETGLDGYTF